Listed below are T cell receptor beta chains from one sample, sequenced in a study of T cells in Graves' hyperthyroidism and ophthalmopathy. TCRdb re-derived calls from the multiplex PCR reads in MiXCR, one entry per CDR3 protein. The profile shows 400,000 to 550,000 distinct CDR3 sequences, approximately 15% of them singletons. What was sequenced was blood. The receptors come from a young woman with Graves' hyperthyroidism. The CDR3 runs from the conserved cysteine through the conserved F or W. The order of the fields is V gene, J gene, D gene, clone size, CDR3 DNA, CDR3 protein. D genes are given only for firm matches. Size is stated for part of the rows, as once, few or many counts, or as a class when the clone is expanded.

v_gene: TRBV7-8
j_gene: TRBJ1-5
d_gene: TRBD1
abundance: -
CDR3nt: TGTGCCAGCAGCCGGGACAGGGGGCGCAATCAGCCCCAGCATTTT
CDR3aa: CASSRDRGRNQPQHF

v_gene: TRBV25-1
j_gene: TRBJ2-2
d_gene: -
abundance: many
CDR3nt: TGTGCCAGCAGTGAATCCCCCACGACTGGCACCGGGGAGCTGTTTTTT
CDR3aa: CASSESPTTGTGELFF

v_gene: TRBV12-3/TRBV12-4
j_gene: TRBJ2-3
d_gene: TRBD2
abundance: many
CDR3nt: TGTGCCAGCAGTTTTGGCGGGAGCGCAGATACGCAGTATTTT
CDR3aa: CASSFGGSADTQYF

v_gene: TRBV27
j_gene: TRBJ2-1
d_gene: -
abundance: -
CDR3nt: TGTGCCAGCAGTTATGGAGGCGGGGCGCCATACAATGAGCAGTTCTTC
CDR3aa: CASSYGGGAPYNEQFF

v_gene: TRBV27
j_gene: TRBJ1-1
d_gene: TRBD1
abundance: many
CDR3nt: TGTGCCAGCAGTTTATTGGGACAGGGTAACCTATGGGACACTGAAGCTTTCTTT
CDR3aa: CASSLLGQGNLWDTEAFF

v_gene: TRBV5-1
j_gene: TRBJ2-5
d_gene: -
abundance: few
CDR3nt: TGCGCCAGCAGCTTGGCGTTGATCTACCAAGAGACCCAGTACTTC
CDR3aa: CASSLALIYQETQYF

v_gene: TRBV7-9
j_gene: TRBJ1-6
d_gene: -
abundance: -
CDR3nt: TGTGCCAGCAGCTTAGCGGTCACAGGGCCCCTCCACTTT
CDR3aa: CASSLAVTGPLHF

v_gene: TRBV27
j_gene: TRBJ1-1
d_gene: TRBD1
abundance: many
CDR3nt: TGTGCCAGCACCCGTGAGAGGGGGCCGAACACTGAAGCTTTCTTT
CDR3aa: CASTRERGPNTEAFF

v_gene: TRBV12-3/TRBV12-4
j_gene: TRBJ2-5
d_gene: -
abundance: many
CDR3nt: TGTGCCAGCAGTTGGGGAGCTGGCGAGGGGACCCAGTACTTC
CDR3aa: CASSWGAGEGTQYF

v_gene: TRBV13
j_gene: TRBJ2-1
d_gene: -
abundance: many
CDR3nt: TGTGCCAGCAGCTTAAGGACGCCGAACAATGAGCAGTTCTTC
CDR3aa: CASSLRTPNNEQFF

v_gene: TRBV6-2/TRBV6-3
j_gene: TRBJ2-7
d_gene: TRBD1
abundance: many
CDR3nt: TGTGCCAGCAGTTACACCCCGACAGGGAGCTCCTACGAGCAGTACTTC
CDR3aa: CASSYTPTGSSYEQYF

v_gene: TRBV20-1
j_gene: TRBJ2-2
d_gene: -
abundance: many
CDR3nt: TGCAGTGCTAGGGGTATCGCGAACACCGGGGAGCTGTTTTTT
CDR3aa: CSARGIANTGELFF

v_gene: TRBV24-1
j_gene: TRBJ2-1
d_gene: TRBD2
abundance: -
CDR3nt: TGTGCCACCAGTGATTTAGGCGGGGGGGGGCCCACCTACAATGAGCAGTTCTTC
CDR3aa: CATSDLGGGGPTYNEQFF

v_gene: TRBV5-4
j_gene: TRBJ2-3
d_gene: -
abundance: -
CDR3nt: TGTGCCAGCCATCTCGGGCCCACAGATACGCAGTATTTT
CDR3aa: CASHLGPTDTQYF

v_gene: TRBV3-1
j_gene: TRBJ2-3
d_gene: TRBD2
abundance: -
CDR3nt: TGTGCCAGCAGCCAAGATTCGGCTAGCGGGAGAGATACGCAGTATTTT
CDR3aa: CASSQDSASGRDTQYF

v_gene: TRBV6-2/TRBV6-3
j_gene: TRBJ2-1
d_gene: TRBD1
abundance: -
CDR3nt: TGTGCCAGCAGTTTCCTAGTGAAGACAGGGGGCTTCGATGAGCAGTTCTTC
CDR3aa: CASSFLVKTGGFDEQFF

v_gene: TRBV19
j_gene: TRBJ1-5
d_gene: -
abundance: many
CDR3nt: TGTGCCAGTAGTGGGCAGGGCGCCGCCGGGGGACAGCATTTT
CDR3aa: CASSGQGAAGGQHF